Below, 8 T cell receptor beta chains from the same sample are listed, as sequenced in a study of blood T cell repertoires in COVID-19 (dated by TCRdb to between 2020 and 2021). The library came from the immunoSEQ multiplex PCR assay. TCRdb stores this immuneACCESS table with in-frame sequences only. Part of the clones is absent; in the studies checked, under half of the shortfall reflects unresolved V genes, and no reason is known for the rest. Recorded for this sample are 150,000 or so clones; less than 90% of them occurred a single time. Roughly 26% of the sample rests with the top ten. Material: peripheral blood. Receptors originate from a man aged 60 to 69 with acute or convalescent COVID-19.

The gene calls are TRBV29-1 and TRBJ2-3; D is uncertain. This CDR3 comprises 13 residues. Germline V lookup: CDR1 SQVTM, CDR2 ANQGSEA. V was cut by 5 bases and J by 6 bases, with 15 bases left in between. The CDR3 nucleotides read TGCAGCGTTTTTATCTCAGGCCCCGATACGCAGTATTTT. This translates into CSVFISGPDTQYF.

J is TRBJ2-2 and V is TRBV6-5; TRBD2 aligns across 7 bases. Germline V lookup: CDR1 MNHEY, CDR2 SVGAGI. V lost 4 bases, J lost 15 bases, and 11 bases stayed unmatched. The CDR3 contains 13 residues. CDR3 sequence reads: CASSSGGTVGMFF. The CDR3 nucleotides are TGTGCCAGCAGTTCGGGGGGAACGGTCGGGATGTTTTTT.

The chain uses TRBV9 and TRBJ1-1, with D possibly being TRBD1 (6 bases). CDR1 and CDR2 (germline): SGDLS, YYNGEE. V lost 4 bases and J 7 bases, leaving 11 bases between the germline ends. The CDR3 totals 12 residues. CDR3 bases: TGTGCCAGCAGCCCCACAGGGTTTGAAGCTTTCTTT. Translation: CASSPTGFEAFF.

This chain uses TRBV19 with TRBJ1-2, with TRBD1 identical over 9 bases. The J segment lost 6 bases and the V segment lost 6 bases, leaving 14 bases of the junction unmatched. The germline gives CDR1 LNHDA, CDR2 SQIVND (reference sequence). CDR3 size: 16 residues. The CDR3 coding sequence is TGTGCCAGTAGCAGCGGGACAGGGACCTCTCCGGATGGCTACACCTTC. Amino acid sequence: CASSSGTGTSPDGYTF. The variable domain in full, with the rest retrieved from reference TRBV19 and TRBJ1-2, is DGGITQSPKYLFRKEGQNVTLSCEQNLNHDAMYWYRQDPGQGLRLIYYSQIVNDFQKGDIAEGYSVSREKKESFPLTVTSAQKNPTAFYLCASSSGTGTSPDGYTFGSGTRLTVV.

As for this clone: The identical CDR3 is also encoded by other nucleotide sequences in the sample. The CDR3 DNA follows: TGTGCCAGCCACGACAGTTTTAGGAACACTGAAGCTTTCTTT. This codes for CASHDSFRNTEAFF. V and J are TRBV19 and TRBJ1-1; D may be TRBD1 (5 bases). This CDR3 is 14 amino acids long. Germline V lookup: CDR1 LNHDA, CDR2 SQIVND (reference sequence). V was trimmed by 9 bases and J by 1 base, leaving 15 bases between them.

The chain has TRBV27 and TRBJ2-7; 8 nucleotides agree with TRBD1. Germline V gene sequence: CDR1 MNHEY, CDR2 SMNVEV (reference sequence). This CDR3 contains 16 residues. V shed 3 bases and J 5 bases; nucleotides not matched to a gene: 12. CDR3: CASSLDRAGFRDEQYF. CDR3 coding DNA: TGTGCCAGCAGTTTGGACAGGGCCGGGTTTCGGGACGAGCAGTACTTC.

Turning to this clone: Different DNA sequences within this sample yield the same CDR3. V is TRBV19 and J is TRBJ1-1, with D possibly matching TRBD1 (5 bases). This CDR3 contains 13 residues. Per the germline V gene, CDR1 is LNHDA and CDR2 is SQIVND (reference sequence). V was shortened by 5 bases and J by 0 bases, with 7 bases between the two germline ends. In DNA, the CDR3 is TGTGCCAGTAGTTCCAGGGTGAACACTGAAGCTTTCTTT. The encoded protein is CASSSRVNTEAFF.

The CDR3 DNA reads as TGTGCCAGCCGTCTAGGAGTCACCGGGGAGCTGTTTTTT. Its translation: CASRLGVTGELFF. This chain connects TRBV27 to TRBJ2-2; D remains ambiguous. CDR3 length: 13 amino acids. The V gene lost 8 bases and the J gene lost 4 bases, with 11 bases spanning the gap. Germline V gene lookup returns CDR1 MNHEY and CDR2 SMNVEV (reference sequence).